One sample yielded the 22 T cell receptor beta chains listed below, sequenced in a study of shared clonotypes between healthy human individuals. TCRdb's copy holds only in-frame clones and misses some; the assay was immunoSEQ multiplex PCR. The sample holds 300,000 to 400,000 clones, 87% seen once. Input material: memory CD8+ T cells sorted from blood. Specified subset: CD45RO+ cells pooled with CCR7-negative TemRA cells. The receptors stem from a man aged 18 to 29 in good health.

The V and J genes are TRBV10-3 and TRBJ2-7; TRBD1 matches at 7 bases. Germline lookup yields CDR1 ENHRY and CDR2 SYGVKD. Losses at the gene ends were 4 bases for V and 3 bases for J; bases not matched to a gene: 9. The CDR3 contains 15 residues. The CDR3 DNA reads as TGTGCCATCAGTGTAGGACAGGAGAACGGCTACGAGCAGTACTTC. Translating gives CAISVGQENGYEQYF.

This clone was detected only once. V usage is TRBV5-1 and J usage is TRBJ2-5, with no clear D. The ends were cut back, 3 bases at V and 1 base at J, with 13 bases in the middle. CDR1 is SGHRS and CDR2 is YFSETQ in the germline V gene. The CDR3 contains 15 residues. The CDR3 DNA is TGCGCCAGCAGCTCTCGGACGTGGGGCCAAGAGACCCAGTACTTC. Its protein product is CASSSRTWGQETQYF.

The chain uses TRBV4-3 and TRBJ2-1, with 11 bases lining up with TRBD2. Germline CDR1 reads LGHNA; CDR2 reads YSLEER. The CDR3 totals 15 residues. The J segment lost 5 bases and the V segment lost 7 bases, leaving 7 bases of the junction unmatched. The CDR3 nucleotides are TGCGCCAGCAAACAACTAGCGGGAGAGCACAATGAGCAGTTCTTC. Translated, it gives CASKQLAGEHNEQFF.

This sequence joins TRBV15 and TRBJ1-2; the D is unclear. The CDR3 sequence is 16 residues long. The V end lost 0 bases, the J end lost 1 base, and 12 bases lay between the germline ends. The germline V gene has CDR1 LNHNV and CDR2 YYDKDF (reference sequence). The chain's CDR3 is CATSRDSEDFNYGYTF. CDR3 DNA: TGTGCCACCAGCAGAGATAGCGAGGATTTTAACTATGGCTACACCTTC.

A few counts support this clone. The chain has TRBV5-1 and TRBJ2-7; 9 bases are a match to TRBD1. The V segment lost 4 bases and the J segment 1 base; nucleotides outside the gene matches: 6. The CDR3 covers 15 residues. Germline CDR1 and CDR2: SGHRS and YFSETQ. The CDR3 loop reads CASSGGQGLSYEQYF. The CDR3 DNA sequence: TGCGCCAGCAGCGGGGGACAGGGCCTATCCTACGAGCAGTACTTC.

This chain joins TRBV6-5 and TRBJ2-4; TRBD2 matches 11 bases. Germline V lookup: CDR1 MNHEY, CDR2 SVGAGI. Germline trimming cut 4 bases from V and 8 bases from J; bases unmatched to any gene: 7. The CDR3 loop spans 15 amino acids. DNA for the CDR3: TGTGCCAGCAGTTTAGCGGGGGGGCCCAGTTACATTCAGTACTTC. Protein: CASSLAGGPSYIQYF.

The genes are TRBV18 and TRBJ2-5; D gene ambiguous. Germline lookup yields CDR1 KGHSH and CDR2 LQKENI. This CDR3 has 14 amino acids. V was pared by 2 bases and J by 2 bases, with 9 bases between. CDR3 residues: CASSPTLDQETQYF. In nucleotides, the CDR3 is TGTGCCAGCTCACCAACCCTAGATCAAGAGACCCAGTACTTC.

The chain is built from TRBV12-5 and TRBJ2-7; possible D gene TRBD1, 5 bases. The germline V and J ends were trimmed by 2 bases and 3 bases, with 5 bases remaining between them. The CDR3 sequence is 12 residues long. Germline V gene lookup returns CDR1 LGHNT and CDR2 FRNRAP. The CDR3: CASGLQGYEQYF. The CDR3 nucleotides read TGTGCTAGTGGTTTGCAGGGCTACGAGCAGTACTTC.

The J gene is TRBJ2-3, the V gene TRBV13; 8 bases align to TRBD1. Germline CDR1 is PRHDT and CDR2 is FYEKMQ (reference sequence). There are 14 residues in the CDR3. J was trimmed by 3 bases and V by 5 bases; bases with no gene match: 4. Here the CDR3 reads CASSTYRGTDTQYF. The CDR3 DNA follows: TGTGCCAGCAGCACATACAGGGGGACAGATACGCAGTATTTT.

This chain uses TRBV5-1 with TRBJ2-5; tentatively, D is TRBD1 or TRBD2 (5 bases each). Germline CDR1 reads SGHRS; CDR2 reads YFSETQ. V shed 4 bases and J shed 4 bases, with 14 bases lying between them. The CDR3 is 14 residues long. The CDR3 loop is CASSLRGDPETQYF. CDR3 in DNA: TGCGCCAGCAGCCTCCGAGGGGACCCAGAGACCCAGTACTTC.

The rearrangement uses TRBV4-1 and TRBJ2-7; 12 nucleotides agree with TRBD2. V shed 3 bases, J shed 4 bases, and the junction held 10 bases outside the gene matches. The CDR3 is 17 amino acids. The germline CDR1 and CDR2 sequences are MGHRA and YSYEKL. CDR3 DNA sequence: TGCGCCAGCAGCCAGGGGACTAGCGGGTCCCCTTTTTACGAGCAGTACTTC. It specifies CASSQGTSGSPFYEQYF.

The chain is built from TRBV13 and TRBJ2-3, with D perhaps matching TRBD2 (6 bases). The CDR3 runs 12 residues. The germline V gene encodes CDR1 PRHDT and CDR2 FYEKMQ (reference sequence). Deletions cut 8 bases from V and 6 bases from J, with 12 bases between. CDR3 sequence reads: CASSGGADTQYF. The CDR3 bases are TGTGCCAGCTCCGGGGGAGCGGATACGCAGTATTTT.

The rearrangement links TRBV11-2 to TRBJ2-5, with 9 bases aligning to TRBD1. Germline assignment: CDR1 SGHAT and CDR2 FQNNGV. The CDR3 has 16 residues. Trimming at V came to 0 bases and at J to 5 bases, leaving 7 bases not matched to a gene. CDR3 bases: TGTGCCAGCAGCTTAGAAGGAGGGACAGGGCCGGAGACCCAGTACTTC. This encodes CASSLEGGTGPETQYF.

This chain joins TRBV27 and TRBJ1-4; possible D gene TRBD1, 5 bases. The V gene's germline CDR1 is MNHEY and CDR2 SMNVEV (reference sequence). CDR3 length: 15 amino acids. The ends were cut back, 7 bases at V and 8 bases at J, with 20 bases in the middle. CDR3: CASTAGKGPGEKLFF. DNA for the CDR3: TGTGCCAGCACCGCTGGGAAGGGGCCAGGGGAAAAACTGTTTTTT.

The rearrangement links TRBV7-9 to TRBJ1-5, with D possibly TRBD1 on 5 matching bases. Germline V gene lookup returns CDR1 SEHNR and CDR2 FQNEAQ (reference sequence). V lost 5 bases and J lost 7, with 15 bases in between. CDR3 length: 14 residues. The CDR3: CASSPGLGDQPQHF. CDR3 sequence (DNA): TGTGCCAGCAGCCCAGGACTGGGGGACCAGCCCCAGCATTTT.

The V and J genes are TRBV27 and TRBJ1-5; 7 nucleotides match TRBD1. Looked up from germline, CDR1 is MNHEY and CDR2 is SMNVEV (reference sequence). The V and J ends lost 6 bases and 2 bases, in that order; junction bases with no gene match: 4. This CDR3 is 14 amino acids long. The chain's CDR3 is CASRKTGGNQPQHF. The CDR3 region has the DNA TGTGCCAGCAGGAAAACAGGGGGCAATCAGCCCCAGCATTTT.

The sample holds a few counts of this clone. V and J are TRBV5-1 and TRBJ2-5; TRBD2 matches at 10 bases. Looked up from germline, CDR1 is SGHRS and CDR2 is YFSETQ. The CDR3 length is 19 residues. Trimming at V came to 4 bases and at J to 0 bases, leaving 15 bases not matched to a gene. DNA of the CDR3: TGCGCCAGCAGCCCCCTAGCGGGAGTTATGGGGACTCACCAAGAGACCCAGTACTTC. As protein: CASSPLAGVMGTHQETQYF.

The genes are TRBV9 and TRBJ2-7; D could derive from TRBD1 or TRBD2 (6 bases each). Trimming removed 8 bases at V and 3 bases at J, with 18 bases between. This CDR3 is built from 14 residues. The germline CDR1 and CDR2 sequences are SGDLS and YYNGEE. CDR3 region: CASTRGPKDYEQYF. For the CDR3, the DNA is TGTGCCAGTACCCGGGGGCCTAAGGACTACGAGCAGTACTTC. The whole variable domain, remainder taken from reference TRBV9 and TRBJ2-7, is DSGVTQTPKHLITATGQRVTLRCSPRSGDLSVYWYQQSLDQGLQFLIQYYNGEERAKGNILERFSAQQFPDLHSELNLSSLELGDSALYFCASTRGPKDYEQYFGPGTRLTVT.

This sequence joins TRBV5-4 and TRBJ2-2; 7 bases agree with TRBD1. The CDR3 covers 14 residues. Germline assignment: CDR1 SGHNT and CDR2 YYREEE (reference sequence). The trim removed 4 bases at V and 7 bases at J, leaving 7 bases unmatched. The CDR3 DNA reads TGTGCCAGCAGCACGACAGGGAAGGGCGGGGAGCTGTTTTTT. It is translated as CASSTTGKGGELFF.

This clone showed up just once. The rearrangement joins TRBV27 to TRBJ1-2; D is possibly TRBD1 (6 bases). The CDR3 is 15 amino acids. Trimming removed 2 bases from V and 8 bases from J, with 18 bases in between. Germline CDR1 and CDR2: MNHEY and SMNVEV (reference sequence). The CDR3 loop reads CASSLAQGQWVGYTF. The DNA for the CDR3 is TGTGCCAGCAGTTTAGCGCAGGGGCAATGGGTCGGCTACACCTTC.

The CDR3 region has the DNA TGTGCCAGCAGTTGCTCCTTGGGCGCCTACGAGCAGTACTTC. Protein: CASSCSLGAYEQYF. The chain joins TRBV28 to TRBJ2-7; no clear D. Trimming stripped 4 bases from V and 2 bases from J, with 12 bases between. Germline-derived CDR1 and CDR2 are MDHEN and SYDVKM. The CDR3 loop spans 14 amino acids.

CDR3 residues: CASSYSYGGYNSPLHF. The CDR3 bases are TGTGCCAGCAGTTACTCGTACGGAGGTTATAATTCACCCCTCCACTTT. The V call is TRBV6-5, the J call TRBJ1-6; D is unresolved. The CDR3 spans 16 residues. The germline V gene has CDR1 MNHEY and CDR2 SVGAGI. V dropped 0 bases and J dropped 4 bases, with 10 bases sitting between them.